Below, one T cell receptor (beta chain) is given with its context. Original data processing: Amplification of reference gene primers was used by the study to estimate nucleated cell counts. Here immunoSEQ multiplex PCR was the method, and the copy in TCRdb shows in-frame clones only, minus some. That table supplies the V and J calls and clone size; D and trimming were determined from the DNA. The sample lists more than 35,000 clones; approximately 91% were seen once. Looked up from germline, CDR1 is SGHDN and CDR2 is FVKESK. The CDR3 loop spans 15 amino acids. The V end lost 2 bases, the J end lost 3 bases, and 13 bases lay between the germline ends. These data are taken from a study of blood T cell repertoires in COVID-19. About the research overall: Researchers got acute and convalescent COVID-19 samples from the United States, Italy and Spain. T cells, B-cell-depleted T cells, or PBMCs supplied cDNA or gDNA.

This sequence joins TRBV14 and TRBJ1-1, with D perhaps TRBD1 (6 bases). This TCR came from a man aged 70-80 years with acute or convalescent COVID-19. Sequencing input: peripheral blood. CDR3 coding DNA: TGTGCCAGCAGCCAAAACCTGGGGGCGGACACTGAAGCTTTCTTT. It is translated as CASSQNLGADTEAFF.